Listed here are 23 T cell receptor beta chains from one sample, sequenced in a study of blood T cells in healthy people across ages (dated by TCRdb to 2015 to 2017). The method behind the library was 5' RACE. Sequencer: Illumina HiSeq 2500. The second PCR ran for roughly 6 to 11 cycles and used a J-beta primer mix along with a sample-barcoded 5' primer. Using fastp trimming at Q25 and MiXCR clonotype assembly, TCRdb reanalyzed the public sequencing data and kept in-frame beta chains. CDR3 protein sequences are deduplicated, and each keeps its most common genes and DNA. The sample table shows about 810,000 distinct CDR3 sequences, and around 36% are seen once. The ten largest clones add up to over 10% of the sample. The sequencing sample was made of blood. The receptor source for this set is a man younger than 35 in good health.

The table lists this clonotype with a few counts. The CDR3 coding sequence is TGTGCCAGCAGTGTTGACCGGGGGGCCTACAATGAGCAGTTCTTC. It specifies CASSVDRGAYNEQFF. This chain connects TRBV2 to TRBJ2-1; TRBD2 matches at 7 bases. CDR1 SNHLY and CDR2 FYNNEI come from the germline V gene. The CDR3 sequence is 15 residues long. Trimming took 4 bases from V and 2 from J; bases not matched to a gene: 5.

A note on this clonotype: This could be a read error, since a much larger clone is one nucleotide away. This chain uses TRBV12-3 or TRBV12-4 with TRBJ2-3; tentative D call: TRBD2 (6 bases). The CDR3 has 15 residues. The CDR3 spells CASSLAGGATDTQNF. The DNA for the CDR3 is TGTGCCAGCAGTTTGGCCGGGGGAGCCACAGATACGCAGAATTTT.

This chain links TRBV25-1 with TRBJ1-4; 11 nucleotides align to TRBD1. Losses at the gene ends were 4 bases for V and 5 bases for J; bases not matched to a gene: 6. Germline V lookup: CDR1 MGHDK, CDR2 SYGVNS. This CDR3 region has 16 residues. The CDR3 region is CASSAGQGGRNEKLFF. DNA of the CDR3: TGTGCCAGCAGTGCGGGACAGGGGGGACGGAATGAAAAACTGTTTTTT.

This clonotype was detected once. This could be a read error, since a much larger clone is one nucleotide away. The chain couples TRBV20-1 to TRBJ2-1, with TRBD2 matching 11 bases. Germline values: CDR1 DFQATT, CDR2 SNEGSKA (reference sequence). The CDR3 has 16 residues. The CDR3 region has the DNA TGCAGTGCTAGGACACTAGCGGGGGCCCGCTACAATAAGCAGTTCTTC. Protein: CSARTLAGARYNKQFF.

This clonotype was seen a handful of times. The chain's CDR3 is CASSQDPTNNQPQHF. In nucleotides, the CDR3 is TGCGCCAGCAGCCAAGATCCCACAAACAATCAGCCCCAGCATTTT. This rearrangement joins TRBV4-1 to TRBJ1-5; D ambiguous. Trimming removed 0 bases from V and 3 bases from J, with 9 bases in between. The CDR3 sequence is 15 residues long. Germline V gene lookup returns CDR1 MGHRA and CDR2 YSYEKL.

This clonotype was detected ten times or more. V usage is TRBV4-2 and J usage is TRBJ2-3; a weak D match, TRBD2 (5 bases). The germline gives CDR1 LGHNA, CDR2 YNFKEQ. This CDR3 is built from 16 residues. Between the trimmed V and J ends, which lost 0 bases and 2 bases, there was a span of 12 bases. CDR3 residues: CASSQERGLFTDTQYF. DNA for the CDR3: TGTGCCAGCAGCCAAGAACGGGGATTATTCACAGATACGCAGTATTTT.

This clonotype occurred many times. This chain joins TRBV12-3 or TRBV12-4 and TRBJ2-7; the D gene is possibly TRBD2 (6 bases). V was shortened by 7 bases and J by 4 bases, with 20 bases between the two germline ends. The CDR3 spans 15 residues. CDR3 residues: CASTGASGLWYEQYF. In DNA form, the CDR3 reads TGTGCCAGCACCGGTGCCAGCGGGCTTTGGTACGAGCAGTACTTC.

A few counts support this clonotype. The chain has TRBV6-2 or TRBV6-3 and TRBJ2-3, with D tentatively TRBD2 (5 bases). The CDR3 covers 12 residues. Germline-derived CDR1 and CDR2 are MNHEY and SVGEGT. Trimming pared 4 bases from V and 7 bases from J, leaving 9 bases between. CDR3: CASSFTGNTQYF. In DNA, the CDR3 is TGTGCCAGCAGTTTCACGGGGAATACGCAGTATTTT.

This clonotype was detected only a few times. The chain carries TRBV6-2 or TRBV6-3 and TRBJ2-7; 10 nucleotides agree with TRBD2. The V gene end was trimmed by 6 bases and the J gene end by 12 bases; junction bases not matched to a gene: 5. The CDR3 is 11 residues long. Germline-derived CDR1 and CDR2 are MNHEY and SVGEGT. CDR3 in amino acids: CASSQGLAAYF. The DNA of the CDR3 is TGTGCCAGCAGCCAAGGACTAGCGGCGTACTTC.

This clonotype was recorded at least ten times. The V call is TRBV7-2, the J call TRBJ2-5; D may be TRBD1 (5 bases). Germline CDR1 is SGHTA and CDR2 is FQGNSA. V dropped 1 base and J dropped 5 bases, with 11 bases sitting between them. The CDR3 loop spans 14 amino acids. The CDR3 DNA follows: TGTGCCAGCAGCTTAGGGCTCCACAGGGAGACCCAGTACTTC. Amino acids: CASSLGLHRETQYF.

Here the CDR3 reads CASSETWGGYTF. In nucleotides, the CDR3 is TGTGCCAGCAGTGAGACCTGGGGTGGCTACACCTTC. V gene TRBV25-1 combines with J gene TRBJ1-2; D is ambiguous. The CDR3 is 12 residues long. Germline V gives CDR1 MGHDK, CDR2 SYGVNS. Deletions cut 3 bases from V and 7 bases from J, with 9 bases between.

V usage is TRBV7-2 and J usage is TRBJ1-1; D gene uncertain. CDR1 SGHTA and CDR2 FQGNSA come from the germline V gene. CDR3 size: 13 residues. Trimming pared 6 bases from V and 4 bases from J, leaving 12 bases between. CDR3 coding DNA: TGTGCCAGCAGTAAGGGCACACCCACTGAAGCTTTCTTT. This gives the protein CASSKGTPTEAFF.

There are a few counts of this clonotype. The V gene is TRBV3-1, the J gene TRBJ1-1, with D tentatively TRBD1 (6 bases). CDR1 is LGHDT and CDR2 is YNNKEL in the germline V gene (reference sequence). The germline V and J ends were trimmed by 4 bases and 6 bases, with 9 bases remaining between them. This CDR3 comprises 12 residues. CDR3 DNA sequence: TGTGCCAGCAGCCCGGACAGTGCTGAAGCTTTCTTT. Protein: CASSPDSAEAFF.

This clonotype was picked up a small number of times. This sequence joins TRBV29-1 and TRBJ2-1; D perhaps matches TRBD2 (5 bases). CDR3 size: 16 residues. The V and J ends lost 1 base and 2 bases respectively, with 15 bases between them. Germline CDR1 and CDR2: SQVTM and ANQGSEA. DNA of the CDR3: TGCAGCGTTGAAGGTGCTGATAGCGTGACCTACAATGAGCAGTTCTTC. It specifies CSVEGADSVTYNEQFF.

V is TRBV7-2 and J is TRBJ2-3; 13 bases align to TRBD2. CDR1 SGHTA and CDR2 FQGNSA come from the germline V gene. V lost 5 bases and J lost 2; bases outside the gene matches: 10. This CDR3 contains 18 residues. In nucleotides, the CDR3 is TGTGCCAGCAGCCCTACTGGACTAGCGGGGGATCCCACAGATACGCAGTATTTT. This gives the protein CASSPTGLAGDPTDTQYF.

The chain recombines TRBV4-2 with TRBJ1-2, with 8 bases identical to TRBD1. With V trimmed by 5 bases and J by 5 bases, 10 bases remained unmatched. This CDR3 is built from 15 residues. CDR1 LGHNA and CDR2 YNFKEQ come from the germline V gene. The CDR3 coding sequence is TGTGCCAGCAGCAACGGGACAGGCGCATCGTATGGCTACACCTTC. Protein sequence: CASSNGTGASYGYTF.

V usage is TRBV20-1 and J usage is TRBJ2-5; a weak D match, TRBD2 (5 bases). Germline CDR1 reads DFQATT; CDR2 reads SNEGSKA (reference sequence). The CDR3 spans 11 residues. The CDR3 is CSPREQETQYF. DNA of the CDR3: TGCAGCCCCCGGGAACAAGAGACCCAGTACTTC.

This clonotype was recorded at least ten times. The rearrangement joins TRBV20-1 to TRBJ1-2; D uncertain. CDR1 is DFQATT, CDR2 SNEGSKA, per germline (reference sequence). Trimming took off 6 bases at V and 0 bases at J, with 17 bases between the two ends. The CDR3 has 15 residues. CDR3 nucleotide sequence: TGCAGTGCCGTAGGAGGGCAGGATCCTAACTATGGCTACACCTTC. Protein: CSAVGGQDPNYGYTF.

This clonotype has only one observation. The V call is TRBV19, the J call TRBJ1-1, with D uncertain. This CDR3 is built from 14 residues. The germline V and J ends were trimmed by 7 bases and 1 base, with 13 bases remaining between them. CDR1 and CDR2 (germline): LNHDA, SQIVND (reference sequence). The CDR3 reads CASNVGPSNTEAFF. CDR3 sequence (DNA): TGTGCCAGTAATGTCGGGCCGTCGAACACTGAAGCTTTCTTT.

V is TRBV12-3 or TRBV12-4 and J is TRBJ2-1, with 9 bases aligning to TRBD1. The CDR3 is 13 amino acids. Trimming removed 5 bases from V and 14 bases from J; junction bases left unmatched: 10. CDR3 residues: CASSVSTGGKEFF. DNA for the CDR3: TGTGCCAGCAGTGTCTCGACAGGGGGTAAGGAGTTCTTC.

Concerning this clonotype itself: At one end the junction does not follow the germline gene, possibly because of a read error. V gene TRBV30 combines with J gene TRBJ1-2, with D possibly being TRBD1 (5 bases). Germline CDR1 GTSNPN, CDR2 SVGIG (reference sequence). The CDR3 contains 13 residues. Here the CDR3 reads CTWSGGVAYGYTF. The CDR3 DNA is TGTACCTGGAGTGGGGGTGTCGCCTATGGCTACACCTTC.

The chain has TRBV7-9 and TRBJ1-1; no clear D. CDR1 and CDR2 from the germline V gene are SEHNR and FQNEAQ (reference sequence). Trimming shortened V by 5 bases and J by 1 base, and 14 bases separated the two germline ends. This CDR3 has 15 residues. This chain's CDR3 is CASSPRRAENTEAFF. CDR3 DNA: TGTGCCAGCAGCCCTAGACGCGCCGAGAACACTGAAGCTTTCTTT.

V is TRBV14 and J is TRBJ1-2, with D possibly TRBD1 on 5 matching bases. This CDR3 is built from 13 residues. CDR1 and CDR2 (germline): SGHDN, FVKESK. V was shortened by 1 base and J by 8 bases, with 11 bases between the two germline ends. The CDR3 DNA sequence: TGTGCCAGCAGCCAAGGGGGGACGAGGGGCTACACCTTC. This encodes CASSQGGTRGYTF. Complete variable domain (other parts from reference TRBV14 and TRBJ1-2): EAGVTQFPSHSVIEKGQTVTLRCDPISGHDNLYWYRRVMGKEIKFLLHFVKESKQDESGMPNNRFLAERTGGTYSTLKVQPAELEDSGVYFCASSQGGTRGYTFGSGTRLTVV.